These 3 T cell receptor beta chains share one sample of origin, sequenced in a study of blood T cell repertoires in COVID-19. Only in-frame clones appear in the TCRdb table, and some are missing; sequencing was by immunoSEQ multiplex PCR. Of over 80,000 clones in the sample, about 79% were seen once. Sequencing was done on a sample of peripheral blood. Every receptor here comes from a woman aged 50 to 60 with acute or convalescent COVID-19.

The rearrangement joins TRBV15 to TRBJ1-4; D may be TRBD1 (5 bases). Per germline, CDR1 LNHNV and CDR2 YYDKDF (reference sequence). Trimming took 0 bases from V and 8 from J, leaving 10 bases between them. The length of the CDR3 is 14 residues. The DNA of the CDR3 is TGTGCCACCAGCAGAGATCAGACAGAAGAAAAACTGTTTTTT. Encoded protein: CATSRDQTEEKLFF.

V gene TRBV11-2 combines with J gene TRBJ2-7, with 7 bases identical to TRBD1. CDR1 SGHAT and CDR2 FQNNGV come from the germline V gene. The V segment lost 3 bases and the J segment 6 bases; nucleotides outside the gene matches: 2. The CDR3 totals 12 residues. For the CDR3, the DNA is TGTGCCAGCAGCTTCCCAGGGGGCGAGCAGTACTTC. Amino acids: CASSFPGGEQYF. The full variable domain, rest sourced from reference TRBV11-2 and TRBJ2-7, is EAGVAQSPRYKIIEKRQSVAFWCNPISGHATLYWYQQILGQGPKLLIQFQNNGVVDDSQLPKDRFSAERLKGVDSTLKIQPAKLEDSAVYLCASSFPGGEQYFGPGTRLTVT.

The V gene is TRBV2, the J gene TRBJ2-1; 8 bases map to TRBD1. The CDR3 contains 15 residues. Trimming removed 7 bases from V and 1 base from J; junction bases left unmatched: 6. The germline V gene encodes CDR1 SNHLY and CDR2 FYNNEI. Written as DNA, the CDR3 is TGTGCCAGCACCGACGGGACAGGTTCCTACAATGAGCAGTTCTTC. Translated, it gives CASTDGTGSYNEQFF. Variable domain in full (rest from reference TRBV2 and TRBJ2-1): EPEVTQTPSHQVTQMGQEVILRCVPISNHLYFYWYRQILGQKVEFLVSFYNNEISEKSEIFDDQFSVERPDGSNFTLKIRSTKLEDSAMYFCASTDGTGSYNEQFFGPGTRLTVL.